This TCR beta chain emerged from a study of PD-1 blockade in classical Hodgkin lymphoma. Study-wide results and limits: According to reports, newly diagnosed patients had lower baseline TCR diversity than healthy donors, and relapsed/refractory patients had lower baseline TCR diversity still. TCR diversity rose significantly by C4D1 in CD4+ but not CD8+ cells. The study found complete responders had baseline diversity similar to newly diagnosed patients. Sources of repertoire differences remain undefined, possibly disease activity or prior therapy.

On this clone itself: What it binds is not known.

V lost 2 bases and J 8 bases, leaving 21 bases between the germline ends. Germline lookup yields CDR1 SQVTM and CDR2 ANQGSEA. This CDR3 has 15 residues. Time point indicated: cycle 4 day 1 (C4D1), after less than seven weeks of nivolumab. Exposure to brentuximab vedotin varied, and each patient had relapsed following autologous stem cell transplantation. The repertoire was sequenced with immunoSEQ multiplex PCR; TCRdb's copy has only in-frame clones and lacks some. The sample lists 100,000 or so clones, 75% to 95% occurring once. This sequence was found in a human donor with classical Hodgkin lymphoma. The material was peripheral blood mononuclear cells (PBMCs), obtained before the fourth cycle of nivolumab. This chain connects TRBV29-1 to TRBJ1-1; D may be TRBD1 (6 bases). The CDR3 loop reads CSVEPRGTGYPEAFF. DNA of the CDR3: TGCAGCGTTGAACCTAGGGGCACAGGGTACCCCGAAGCTTTCTTT.